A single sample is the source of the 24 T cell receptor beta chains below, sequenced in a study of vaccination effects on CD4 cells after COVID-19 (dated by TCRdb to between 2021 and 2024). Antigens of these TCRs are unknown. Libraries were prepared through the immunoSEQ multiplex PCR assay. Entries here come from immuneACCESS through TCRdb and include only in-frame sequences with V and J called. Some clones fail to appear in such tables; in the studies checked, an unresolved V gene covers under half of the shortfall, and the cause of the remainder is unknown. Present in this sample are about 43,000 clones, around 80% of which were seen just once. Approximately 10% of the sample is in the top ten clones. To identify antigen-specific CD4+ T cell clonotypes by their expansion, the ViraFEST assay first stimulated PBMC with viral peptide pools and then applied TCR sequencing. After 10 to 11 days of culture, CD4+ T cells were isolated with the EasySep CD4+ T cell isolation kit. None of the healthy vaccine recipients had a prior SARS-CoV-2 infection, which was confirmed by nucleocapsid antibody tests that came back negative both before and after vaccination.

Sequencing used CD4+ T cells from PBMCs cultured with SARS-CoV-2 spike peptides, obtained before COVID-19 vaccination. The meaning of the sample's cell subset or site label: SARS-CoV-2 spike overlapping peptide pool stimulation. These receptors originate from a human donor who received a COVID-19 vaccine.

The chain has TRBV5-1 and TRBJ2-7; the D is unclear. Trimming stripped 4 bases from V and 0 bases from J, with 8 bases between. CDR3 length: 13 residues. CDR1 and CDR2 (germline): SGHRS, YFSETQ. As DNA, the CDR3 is TGCGCCAGCAGCACGGTCTTCTCCTACGAGCAGTACGTC. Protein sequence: CASSTVFSYEQYV.

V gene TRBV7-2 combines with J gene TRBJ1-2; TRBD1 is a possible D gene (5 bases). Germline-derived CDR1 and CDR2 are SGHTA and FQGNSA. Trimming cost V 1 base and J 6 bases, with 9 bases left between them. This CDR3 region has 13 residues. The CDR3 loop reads CASSLEWGHGYTF. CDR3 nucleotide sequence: TGTGCCAGCAGCTTAGAATGGGGACATGGCTACACCTTC.

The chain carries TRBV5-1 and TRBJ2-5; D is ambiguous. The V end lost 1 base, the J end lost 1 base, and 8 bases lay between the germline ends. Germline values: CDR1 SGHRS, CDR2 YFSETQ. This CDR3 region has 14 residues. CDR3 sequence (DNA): TGCGCCAGCAGCTTGAGTAGTTTCCAAGAGACCCAGTACTTC. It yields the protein CASSLSSFQETQYF.

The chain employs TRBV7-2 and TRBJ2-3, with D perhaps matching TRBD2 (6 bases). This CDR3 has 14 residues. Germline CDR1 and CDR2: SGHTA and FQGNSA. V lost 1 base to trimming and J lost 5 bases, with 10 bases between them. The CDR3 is CASSLDSGVDTQYF. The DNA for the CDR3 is TGTGCCAGCAGCTTAGATAGCGGAGTAGATACGCAGTATTTT.

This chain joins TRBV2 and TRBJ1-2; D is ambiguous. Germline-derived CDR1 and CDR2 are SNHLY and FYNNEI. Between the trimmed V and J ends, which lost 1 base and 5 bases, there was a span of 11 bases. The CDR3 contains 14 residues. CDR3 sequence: CASSEGRIFYGYTF. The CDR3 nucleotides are TGTGCCAGCAGTGAAGGACGGATATTTTATGGCTACACCTTC.

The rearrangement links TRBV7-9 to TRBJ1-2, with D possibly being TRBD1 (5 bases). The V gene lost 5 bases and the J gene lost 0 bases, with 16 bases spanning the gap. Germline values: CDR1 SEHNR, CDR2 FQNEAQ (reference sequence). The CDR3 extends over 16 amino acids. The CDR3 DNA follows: TGTGCCAGCAGCCATTTGGGGGGAAGAGCTAACTATGGCTACACCTTC. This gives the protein CASSHLGGRANYGYTF.

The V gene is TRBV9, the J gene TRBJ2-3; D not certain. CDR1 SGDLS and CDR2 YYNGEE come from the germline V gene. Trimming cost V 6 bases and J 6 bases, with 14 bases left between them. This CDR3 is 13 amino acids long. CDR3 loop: CASTKGPGDTQYF. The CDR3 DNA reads TGTGCCAGCACCAAGGGCCCCGGGGATACGCAGTATTTT.

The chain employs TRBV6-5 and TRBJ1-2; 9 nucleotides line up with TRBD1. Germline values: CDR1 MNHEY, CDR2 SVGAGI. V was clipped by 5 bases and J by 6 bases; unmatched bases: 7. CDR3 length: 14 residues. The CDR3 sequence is CASSTGTGINGYTF. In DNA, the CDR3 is TGTGCCAGCAGTACCGGGACAGGGATCAATGGCTACACCTTC.

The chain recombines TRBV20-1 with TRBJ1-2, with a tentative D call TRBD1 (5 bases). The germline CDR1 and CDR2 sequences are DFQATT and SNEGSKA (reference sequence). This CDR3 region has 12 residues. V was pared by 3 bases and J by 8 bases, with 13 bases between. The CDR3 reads CSASLGGFGYTF. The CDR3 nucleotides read TGCAGTGCTAGTCTTGGGGGGTTCGGCTACACCTTC.

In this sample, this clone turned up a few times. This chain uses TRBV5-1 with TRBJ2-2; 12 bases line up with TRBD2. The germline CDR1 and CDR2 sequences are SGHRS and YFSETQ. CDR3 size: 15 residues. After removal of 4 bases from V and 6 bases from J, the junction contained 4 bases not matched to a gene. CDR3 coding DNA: TGCGCCAGCAGCGTCAGACTAGCGGGGGCCGGGGAGCTGTTTTTT. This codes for CASSVRLAGAGELFF.

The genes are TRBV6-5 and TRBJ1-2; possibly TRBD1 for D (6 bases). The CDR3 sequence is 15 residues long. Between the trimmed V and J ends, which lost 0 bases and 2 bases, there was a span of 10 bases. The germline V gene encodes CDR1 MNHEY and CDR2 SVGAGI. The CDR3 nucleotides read TGTGCCAGCAGTTACTCCGGGACACCGAACTATGGCTACACCTTC. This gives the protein CASSYSGTPNYGYTF.

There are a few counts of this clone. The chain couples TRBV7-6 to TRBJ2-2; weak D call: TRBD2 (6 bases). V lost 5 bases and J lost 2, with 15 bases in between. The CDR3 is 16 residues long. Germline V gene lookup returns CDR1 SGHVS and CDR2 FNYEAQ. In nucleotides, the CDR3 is TGTGCCAGCAGCCCTGCAGCGGGTCTTAACACCGGGGAGCTGTTTTTT. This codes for CASSPAAGLNTGELFF.

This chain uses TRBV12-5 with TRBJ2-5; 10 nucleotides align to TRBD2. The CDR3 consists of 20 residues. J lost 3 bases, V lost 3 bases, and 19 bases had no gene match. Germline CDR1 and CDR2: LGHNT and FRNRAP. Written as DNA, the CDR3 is TGTGCTAGTGGTTTCCTCCCAGATGGGTCTAGCGGGGGTGGGGAAGAGACCCAGTACTTC. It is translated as CASGFLPDGSSGGGEETQYF.

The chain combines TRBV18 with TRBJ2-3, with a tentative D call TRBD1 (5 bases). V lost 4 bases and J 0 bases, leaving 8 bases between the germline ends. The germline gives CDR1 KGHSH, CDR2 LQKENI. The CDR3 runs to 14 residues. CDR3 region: CASSLRQSTDTQYF. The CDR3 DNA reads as TGTGCCAGCTCACTCCGACAGAGCACAGATACGCAGTATTTT.

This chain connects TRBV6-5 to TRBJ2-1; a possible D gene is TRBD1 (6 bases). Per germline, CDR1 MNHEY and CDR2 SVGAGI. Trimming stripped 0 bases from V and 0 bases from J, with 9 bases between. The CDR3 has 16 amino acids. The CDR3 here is CASSYSGASSYNEQFF. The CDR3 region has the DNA TGTGCCAGCAGTTACTCGGGGGCTAGCTCCTACAATGAGCAGTTCTTC.

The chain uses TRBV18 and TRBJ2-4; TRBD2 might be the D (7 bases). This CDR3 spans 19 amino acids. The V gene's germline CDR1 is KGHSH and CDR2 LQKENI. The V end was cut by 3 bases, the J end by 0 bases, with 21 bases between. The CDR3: CASSPKGGGGLVAKNIQYF. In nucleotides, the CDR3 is TGTGCCAGCTCACCTAAAGGGGGAGGGGGGCTCGTAGCCAAAAACATTCAGTACTTC.

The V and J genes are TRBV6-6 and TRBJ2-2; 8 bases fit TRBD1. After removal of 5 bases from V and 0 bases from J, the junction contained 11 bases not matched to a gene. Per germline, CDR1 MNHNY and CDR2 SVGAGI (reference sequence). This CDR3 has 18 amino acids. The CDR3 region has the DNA TGTGCCAGCAGTCCCGCCCAGGGGGCGGGGCCGAACACCGGGGAGCTGTTTTTT. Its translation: CASSPAQGAGPNTGELFF.

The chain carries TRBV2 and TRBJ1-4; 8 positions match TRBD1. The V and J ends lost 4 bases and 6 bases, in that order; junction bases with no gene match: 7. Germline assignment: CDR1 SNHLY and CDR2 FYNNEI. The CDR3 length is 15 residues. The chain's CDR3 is CASSGWTGRYEKLFF. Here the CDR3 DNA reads TGTGCCAGCAGTGGGTGGACAGGGCGCTATGAAAAACTGTTTTTT.

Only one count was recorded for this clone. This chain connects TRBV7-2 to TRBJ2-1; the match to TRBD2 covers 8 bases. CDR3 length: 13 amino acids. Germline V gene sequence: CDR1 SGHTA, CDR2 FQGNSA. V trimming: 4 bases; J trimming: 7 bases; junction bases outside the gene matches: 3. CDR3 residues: CASSSGGGNEQFF. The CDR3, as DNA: TGTGCCAGCAGCTCCGGGGGGGGGAATGAGCAGTTCTTC. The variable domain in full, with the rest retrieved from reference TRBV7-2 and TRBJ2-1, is GAGVSQSPSNKVTEKGKDVELRCDPISGHTALYWYRQSLGQGLEFLIYFQGNSAPDKSGLPSDRFSAERTGGSVSTLTIQRTQQEDSAVYLCASSSGGGNEQFFGPGTRLTVL.

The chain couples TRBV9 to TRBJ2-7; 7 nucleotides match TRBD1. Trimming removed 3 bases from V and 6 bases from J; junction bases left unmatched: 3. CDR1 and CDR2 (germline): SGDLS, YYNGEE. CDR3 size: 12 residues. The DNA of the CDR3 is TGTGCCAGCAGCGGCACAGGGGCCGAGCAGTACGTC. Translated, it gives CASSGTGAEQYV.

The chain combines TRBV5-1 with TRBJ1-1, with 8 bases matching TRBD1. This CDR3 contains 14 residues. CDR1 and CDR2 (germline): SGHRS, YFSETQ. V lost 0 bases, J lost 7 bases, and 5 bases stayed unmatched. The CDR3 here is CASSLGQGYDEAFF. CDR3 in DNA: TGCGCCAGCAGCTTGGGACAGGGGTACGATGAAGCTTTCTTT.

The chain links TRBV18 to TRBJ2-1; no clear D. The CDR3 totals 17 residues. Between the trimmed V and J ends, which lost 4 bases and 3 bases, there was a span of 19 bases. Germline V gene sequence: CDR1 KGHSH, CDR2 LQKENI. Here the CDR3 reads CASSQSSVQAYYNEQFF. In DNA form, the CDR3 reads TGTGCCAGCTCACAATCTTCCGTTCAGGCGTACTACAATGAGCAGTTCTTC.

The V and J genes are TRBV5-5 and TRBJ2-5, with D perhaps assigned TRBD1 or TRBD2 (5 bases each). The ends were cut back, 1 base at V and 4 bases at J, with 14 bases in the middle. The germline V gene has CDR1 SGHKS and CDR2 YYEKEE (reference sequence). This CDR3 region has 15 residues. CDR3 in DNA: TGTGCCAGCAGCTTGTGGGGGTACCTAGGAGAGACCCAGTACTTC. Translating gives CASSLWGYLGETQYF.

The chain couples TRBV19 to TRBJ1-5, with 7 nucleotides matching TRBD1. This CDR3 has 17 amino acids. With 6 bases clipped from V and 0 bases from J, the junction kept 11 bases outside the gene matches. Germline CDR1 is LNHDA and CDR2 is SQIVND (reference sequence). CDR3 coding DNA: TGTGCCAGTAGGATTCGACAGGGCGGGAGTAGCAATCAGCCCCAGCATTTT. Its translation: CASRIRQGGSSNQPQHF. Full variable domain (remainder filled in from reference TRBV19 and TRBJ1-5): DGGITQSPKYLFRKEGQNVTLSCEQNLNHDAMYWYRQDPGQGLRLIYYSQIVNDFQKGDIAEGYSVSREKKESFPLTVTSAQKNPTAFYLCASRIRQGGSSNQPQHFGDGTRLSIL.